Below, one T cell receptor (beta chain) is given with its context. Its target is not known. The CDR3 totals 13 residues. V was shortened by 1 base and J by 3 bases, with 4 bases between the two germline ends. The germline CDR1 and CDR2 sequences are SGHAT and FQDESV (reference sequence). These data come from a study of shared clonotypes between healthy human individuals. Study-level information: Every donor yielded three CD4 naive, three CD4 memory, two CD8 naive and one CD8 memory plate.

CD4+ cells underwent separation, giving CD45RA+ naive and CD45RA-negative memory subsets. Method: immunoSEQ multiplex PCR; TCRdb's copy keeps in-frame clones and lacks some. The sample yields approximately 2,300,000 clones, under 95% seen once. Study-level findings and limits: Naive CD4 clonotype sharing across four donors was around 5.5%. Rarefaction curves obtained for sorted subsets showed sequencing incomplete despite large depth.

This rearrangement joins TRBV11-1 to TRBJ2-1; D is ambiguous. This clonotype originated in a man aged 18 to 29 in good health. Some clones in this sample may be carry-over from other donors' samples. Sequencing input: naive CD4+ T cells from PBMCs. The subset is: CD45RA+ positively selected. The CDR3 loop is CASSLDIYNEQFF. The CDR3 DNA reads TGTGCCAGCAGCTTAGATATCTACAATGAGCAGTTCTTC.